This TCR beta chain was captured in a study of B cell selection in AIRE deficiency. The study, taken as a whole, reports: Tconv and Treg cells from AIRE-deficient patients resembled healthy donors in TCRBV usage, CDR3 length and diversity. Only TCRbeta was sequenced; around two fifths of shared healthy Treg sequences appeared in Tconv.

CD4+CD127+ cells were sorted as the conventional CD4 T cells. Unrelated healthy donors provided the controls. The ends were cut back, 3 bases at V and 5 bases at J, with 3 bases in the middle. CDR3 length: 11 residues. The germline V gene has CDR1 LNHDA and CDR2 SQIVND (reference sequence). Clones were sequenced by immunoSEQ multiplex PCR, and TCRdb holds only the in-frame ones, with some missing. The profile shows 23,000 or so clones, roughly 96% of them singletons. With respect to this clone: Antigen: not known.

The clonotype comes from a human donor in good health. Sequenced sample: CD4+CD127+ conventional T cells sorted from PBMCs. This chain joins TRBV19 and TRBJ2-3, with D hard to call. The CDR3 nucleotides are TGTGCCAGTAGTATTGGAGATACGCAGTATTTT. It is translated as CASSIGDTQYF.